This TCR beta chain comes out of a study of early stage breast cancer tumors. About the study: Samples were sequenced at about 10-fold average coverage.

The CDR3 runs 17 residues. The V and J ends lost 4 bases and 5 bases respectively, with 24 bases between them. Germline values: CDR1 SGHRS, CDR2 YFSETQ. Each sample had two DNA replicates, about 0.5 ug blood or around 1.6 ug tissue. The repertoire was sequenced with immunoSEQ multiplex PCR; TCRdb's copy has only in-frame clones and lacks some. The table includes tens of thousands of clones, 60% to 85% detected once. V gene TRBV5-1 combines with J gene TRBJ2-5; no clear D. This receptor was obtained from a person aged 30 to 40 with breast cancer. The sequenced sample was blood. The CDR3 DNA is TGCGCCAGCAGCCCATCCTTAGCCAGGCCCTCCGGGGAGACCCAGTACTTC. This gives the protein CASSPSLARPSGETQYF. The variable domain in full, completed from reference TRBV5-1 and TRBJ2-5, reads KAGVTQTPRYLIKTRGQQVTLSCSPISGHRSVSWYQQTPGQGLQFLFEYFSETQRNKGNFPGRFSGRQFSNSRSEMNVSTLELGDSALYLCASSPSLARPSGETQYFGPGTRLLVL.